This T cell receptor (beta chain) was identified in a study of CD8 T cells in cerebrospinal fluid in Alzheimer's disease. Across the study: Clonal expansion of CSF T cells was measured with plate-based and droplet-based single-cell sequencing.

This clonotype is medium-sized by frequency. The germline CDR1 and CDR2 sequences are MNHNY and SVGAGI (reference sequence). This CDR3 region has 16 residues. From the 10x single-cell sequencing reads, TCRdb lists one entry per CDR3 protein and no DNA. The sample includes over 1,500 distinct CDR3 sequences. This chain connects TRBV6-6 to TRBJ1-5; TCRdb's D gene call, TRBD1, goes unchecked for lack of DNA. The sample was cerebrospinal fluid. This TCR derives from a human donor with mild cognitive impairment. CDR3 protein: CASSSQQGIGNQPQHF.